This T cell receptor (beta chain) was found in a study of blood T cell repertoires in COVID-19. Background on the study: Sample material is recorded as cDNA or gDNA derived from T cells, B-cell-depleted T cells, or PBMCs.

As processed by the authors: It was from reference gene primer amplification that nucleated cell counts were estimated. The assay was immunoSEQ multiplex PCR, and TCRdb's table has in-frame clones only and misses some. The D gene and trimming were derived from the DNA, and the V and J assignments and clone size from that table. The table shows some 200,000 clones, with roughly 90% occurring only once. The clonotype was recovered from a woman in her 50s with acute or convalescent COVID-19. Sequencing was performed on peripheral blood.

CDR3 amino acids: CASSPDRGHEQYF. The DNA for the CDR3 is TGTGCCAGCAGCCCAGACAGGGGGCACGAGCAGTACTTC. V usage is TRBV5-4 and J usage is TRBJ2-7, with 10 bases matching TRBD1. CDR3 length: 13 residues. Germline CDR1 is SGHNT and CDR2 is YYREEE (reference sequence). V shed 4 bases and J 5 bases; nucleotides not matched to a gene: 3.